The next 15 T cell receptor beta chains were all read from a single sample in a study of Ad26.COV2.S vaccination and SARS-CoV-2 variants. The table came from immunoSEQ multiplex PCR; TCRdb's copy has only in-frame clones and leaves some out. The sample includes over 400,000 clones, around 93% seen only once; the top ten take more than 1.5%. Treatment given: about 20 received Ad26.COV2.S at low or high dose, single or two shots; 5 received placebo; per-sample allocation not given. Specimen acquisition occurred on day 63 following the initial vaccine or placebo injection. Here the sequenced sample was peripheral blood, taken in a trial of Ad26.COV2.S vaccine versus placebo. These receptors were taken from a person between 18 and 60 years old who received the Ad26.COV2.S COVID-19 vaccine or a placebo.

V usage is TRBV10-3 and J usage is TRBJ2-1; 10 bases map to TRBD2. CDR1 is ENHRY and CDR2 is SYGVKD in the germline V gene. There are 16 residues in the CDR3. J lost 2 bases, V lost 6 bases, and 7 bases had no gene match. CDR3 sequence: CAIRSSGGATYNEQFF. In DNA, the CDR3 is TGTGCCATCAGGTCCAGCGGGGGGGCAACCTACAATGAGCAGTTCTTC.

This chain connects TRBV23-1 to TRBJ2-7; D perhaps matches TRBD2 (5 bases). TRBV23-1 is an ORF, with its function uncertain. The CDR3 is 19 amino acids. V was clipped by 0 bases and J by 2 bases, with 23 bases between them. CDR3 sequence (DNA): TGCGCCAGCAGTCAATCGTCCAGGAGGTCAGTCCCCATGGCCTACGAGCAGTACTTC. Amino acid sequence: CASSQSSRRSVPMAYEQYF.

This clone was found a few times. V is TRBV2 and J is TRBJ1-3, with 9 bases matching TRBD1. Unmatched junction bases numbered 8, after V lost 11 bases and J lost 3 bases. The CDR3 runs 14 residues. Germline values: CDR1 SNHLY, CDR2 FYNNEI. CDR3 coding DNA: TGTGCCGGTAAACAGGGGGCAGGTGGAAACACCATATATTTT. It specifies CAGKQGAGGNTIYF. The full variable domain, completed using reference TRBV2 and TRBJ1-3, is EPEVTQTPSHQVTQMGQEVILRCVPISNHLYFYWYRQILGQKVEFLVSFYNNEISEKSEIFDDQFSVERPDGSNFTLKIRSTKLEDSAMYFCAGKQGAGGNTIYFGEGSWLTVV.

The chain is built from TRBV9 and TRBJ2-7, with 7 positions matching TRBD1. Trimming took 0 bases from V and 1 from J; bases not matched to a gene: 4. The germline gives CDR1 SGDLS, CDR2 YYNGEE. This CDR3 contains 15 residues. CDR3 bases: TGTGCCAGCAGCGTAGGTCCGGACAGGTCCTACGAGCAGTACTTC. Its translation: CASSVGPDRSYEQYF.

J is TRBJ2-1 and V is TRBV6-2 or TRBV6-3, with D perhaps assigned TRBD1 or TRBD2 (6 bases each). This CDR3 comprises 14 residues. V was cut by 2 bases and J by 3 bases, with 8 bases left in between. The germline gives CDR1 MNHEY, CDR2 SVGEGT. The CDR3: CASSYRGDYNEQFF. CDR3 nucleotide sequence: TGTGCCAGCAGTTACAGGGGGGACTACAATGAGCAGTTCTTC.

The chain has TRBV20-1 and TRBJ1-2; no clear D. This CDR3 has 11 amino acids. Looked up from germline, CDR1 is DFQATT and CDR2 is SNEGSKA (reference sequence). V lost 4 bases and J lost 2, with 5 bases in between. The DNA of the CDR3 is TGCAGTGCTACACAGAACTATGGCTACACCTTC. This gives the protein CSATQNYGYTF.

The chain recombines TRBV7-2 with TRBJ2-7; D is possibly TRBD1 or TRBD2 (6 bases each). The CDR3 extends over 15 amino acids. V dropped 0 bases and J dropped 7 bases, with 16 bases sitting between them. From germline, CDR1 is SGHTA and CDR2 FQGNSA. The CDR3 here is CASSLARDMGMEQYF. Written as DNA, the CDR3 is TGTGCCAGCAGCTTAGCGCGGGACATGGGTATGGAGCAGTACTTC.

This clone was observed a single time. The rearrangement joins TRBV27 to TRBJ2-3; TRBD1 matches 9 bases. Germline assignment: CDR1 MNHEY and CDR2 SMNVEV (reference sequence). J was trimmed by 2 bases and V by 6 bases; bases with no gene match: 12. The CDR3 covers 17 residues. The CDR3 loop is CASSSGPGQGDTDTQYF. The CDR3 nucleotides are TGTGCCAGCAGCAGCGGCCCGGGACAGGGTGACACAGATACGCAGTATTTT.

The V call is TRBV3-1 (or the pseudogene TRBV3-2), the J call TRBJ1-6, with D tentatively TRBD1 (6 bases). The germline V gene encodes CDR1 LGHDT and CDR2 YNNKEL (reference sequence). Trimming left V 4 bases short and J 8 bases short, with 15 bases between. The CDR3 loop spans 15 amino acids. The CDR3: CASSRFRGIDSPLHF. CDR3 nucleotides: TGTGCCAGCAGCCGATTCAGGGGCATCGATTCACCCCTCCACTTT.

A word on this clone: The sample holds other DNA sequences that translate to the same CDR3. In nucleotides, the CDR3 is TGTGCCAGTAGTAGAGGTAGGGTTGACAATGAGCAGTTCTTC. Translation: CASSRGRVDNEQFF. J is TRBJ2-1 and V is TRBV19; D gene uncertain. V dropped 4 bases and J dropped 5 bases, with 12 bases sitting between them. The CDR3 runs 14 residues. The V gene's germline CDR1 is LNHDA and CDR2 SQIVND (reference sequence).

The chain has TRBV27 and TRBJ1-6, with D perhaps matching TRBD1 (6 bases). This CDR3 is 14 amino acids long. V was trimmed by 6 bases and J by 9 bases, leaving 15 bases between them. Germline lookup yields CDR1 MNHEY and CDR2 SMNVEV (reference sequence). CDR3 in amino acids: CASREQGKGSPLHF. The CDR3 DNA reads as TGTGCCAGCAGAGAACAGGGAAAGGGTTCACCCCTCCACTTT.

The chain couples TRBV10-3 to TRBJ1-2; TRBD1 matches 9 bases. Germline V gene sequence: CDR1 ENHRY, CDR2 SYGVKD. The CDR3 sequence is 17 residues long. With 3 bases clipped from V and 6 bases from J, the junction kept 14 bases outside the gene matches. Here the CDR3 DNA reads TGTGCCATCAGTGATATCCTTAGCGGGACAGGGAGGGATGGCTACACCTTC. It is translated as CAISDILSGTGRDGYTF.

The chain joins TRBV9 to TRBJ2-2; D possibly corresponds to TRBD2 (6 bases). Germline CDR1 is SGDLS and CDR2 is YYNGEE. The V end was cut by 0 bases, the J end by 3 bases, with 15 bases between. This CDR3 is 17 amino acids long. CDR3 nucleotides: TGTGCCAGCAGCGTAGCTAGGAGGGCGCCGGACACCGGGGAGCTGTTTTTT. Translation gives CASSVARRAPDTGELFF. Variable domain in full (rest from reference TRBV9 and TRBJ2-2): DSGVTQTPKHLITATGQRVTLRCSPRSGDLSVYWYQQSLDQGLQFLIQYYNGEERAKGNILERFSAQQFPDLHSELNLSSLELGDSALYFCASSVARRAPDTGELFFGEGSRLTVL.

The rearrangement links TRBV5-8 to TRBJ1-6; TRBD1 agrees at 8 bases. Germline-derived CDR1 and CDR2 are SGHTS and YDEGEE. The ends lost 4 bases at V and 7 bases at J; junction bases unmatched: 7. This CDR3 region has 15 residues. The CDR3 coding sequence is TGTGCCAGCAGCCCGGGGACAGGCGGAAATTCACCCCTCCACTTT. The encoded protein is CASSPGTGGNSPLHF.

This clone was seen at least ten times. The V call is TRBV6-2 or TRBV6-3, the J call TRBJ1-4, with D uncertain. Between the trimmed V and J ends, which lost 2 bases and 8 bases, there was a span of 6 bases. This CDR3 region has 12 residues. Germline CDR1 is MNHEY and CDR2 is SVGEGT. The CDR3 nucleotides read TGTGCCAGCAGTTACGGAGGAGAAAAACTGTTTTTT. Amino acids: CASSYGGEKLFF.